The rows below give T cell receptor beta chains drawn from one sample of a study of T cell repertoires in cytomegalovirus infection. These TCRs' antigens remain unknown. TCRdb redid the calling of the reads with MiXCR, one entry per CDR3 protein. The table includes about 160,000 distinct CDR3 sequences, roughly 22% detected once. The sample in question was CD8+ T cells from cultured PBMCs, obtained from culture after CMV antigen stimulation. These receptors originate from a human donor in good health (CMV status not recorded). Some clones in this sample may be carry-over from other donors' samples. CDR3s include the opening cysteine and the closing phenylalanine or tryptophan. The D gene is left open where the match is weak. Some rows mark clone size as missing; the rest say once, few, many or name a class of expanded clone.

abundance	d_gene	v_gene	j_gene	len	CDR3aa	CDR3nt
few	NA	TRBV4-1	TRBJ1-5	14	CASSRGGKNQPQHF	TGCGCCAGCAGCAGAGGGGGTAAAAATCAGCCCCAGCATTTT
NA	NA	TRBV7-6	TRBJ1-1	13	CASSLARAVEAFF	TGTGCCAGCAGCTTAGCGAGGGCGGTAGAAGCTTTCTTT
few	TRBD1	TRBV7-6	TRBJ2-7	16	CASSLRPGQGAREQYF	TGTGCCAGCAGCTTGAGACCGGGACAGGGGGCACGGGAGCAGTACTTC
few	TRBD1	TRBV6-5	TRBJ1-1	14	CASSFYRGDTEAFF	TGTGCCAGCAGTTTTTACAGGGGGGACACTGAAGCTTTCTTT
few	TRBD1	TRBV7-2	TRBJ2-5	15	CASSLQDRAKETQYF	TGTGCCAGCAGCTTACAGGACAGGGCAAAAGAGACCCAGTACTTC
NA	NA	TRBV11-2	TRBJ2-5	14	CASSSQDRWETQYF	TGTGCCAGCAGCTCTCAGGACCGGTGGGAGACCCAGTACTTC
few	NA	TRBV27	TRBJ2-1	11	CASSGVNEQFF	TGTGCCAGCTCGGGGGTCAATGAGCAGTTCTTC
many	NA	TRBV7-9	TRBJ1-6	15	CASSPKSGYNSPLHF	TGTGCCAGCAGCCCTAAGTCCGGCTATAATTCACCCCTCCACTTT
NA	TRBD1	TRBV27	TRBJ1-1	13	CASAYRGLTEAFF	TGTGCCAGCGCTTACAGGGGGCTGACTGAAGCTTTCTTT
once	NA	TRBV7-9	TRBJ2-1	12	CASSYILHEQFF	TGTGCCAGCAGCTACATCCTCCATGAGCAGTTCTTC
few	NA	TRBV7-2	TRBJ2-7	18	CASSLALTSLGGGYEQYF	TGTGCCAGCAGCTTAGCGCTAACGTCCCTAGGCGGAGGATACGAGCAGTACTTC
NA	NA	TRBV12-3/TRBV12-4	TRBJ1-1	15	CASSSSLSMNTEAFF	TGTGCCAGCAGTTCCAGCCTTAGCATGAACACTGAAGCTTTCTTT